What follows are 18 T cell receptor beta chains derived from one specimen sequenced in a study of cytomegalovirus exposure and HLA in healthy donors. PCR was performed using 60 Vbeta and 13 Jbeta primers. Method: immunoSEQ multiplex PCR; TCRdb's copy keeps in-frame clones and lacks some. Seen here are approximately 70,000 clones, around 77% observed once, and the top ten hold over 6%. Material for sequencing was PBMCs. The receptors come from a man aged 45-65 years in good health and CMV-seronegative.

The rearrangement joins TRBV5-1 to TRBJ2-2; TRBD2 matches 7 bases. CDR3 length equals 15 residues. Germline values: CDR1 SGHRS, CDR2 YFSETQ. J lost 3 bases, V lost 10 bases, and 12 bases had no gene match. The CDR3 is CAGEVGTKYTGELFF. The CDR3 DNA reads TGCGCCGGCGAGGTGGGGACTAAGTACACCGGGGAGCTGTTTTTT. The full variable domain, completed using reference TRBV5-1 and TRBJ2-2, is KAGVTQTPRYLIKTRGQQVTLSCSPISGHRSVSWYQQTPGQGLQFLFEYFSETQRNKGNFPGRFSGRQFSNSRSEMNVSTLELGDSALYLCAGEVGTKYTGELFFGEGSRLTVL.

This chain connects TRBV12-2 to TRBJ1-5; the table's D call, TRBD1, has no DNA check behind it. TRBV12-2 represents a pseudogene. There are 19 residues in the CDR3. The CDR3 bases are TGTGCAAGTCGCTTAGACAACGCTCATCGAAAATATAGCAATCAGCCCCAGCATTTT. Protein: CASRLDNAHRKYSNQPQHF.

This clone was found once. This chain connects TRBV5-4 to TRBJ1-1; weak D call: TRBD1 (5 bases). Germline CDR1 is SGHNT and CDR2 is YYREEE (reference sequence). This CDR3 has 14 residues. V lost 5 bases to trimming and J lost 0 bases, with 11 bases between them. The CDR3 nucleotides are TGTGCCAGCAGGCGTGGACATATGAACACTGAAGCTTTCTTT. Its translation is CASRRGHMNTEAFF.

This clone was picked up one time. The gene calls are TRBV7-2 and TRBJ2-7; TRBD2 aligns across 10 bases. The V segment lost 2 bases and the J segment 6 bases; nucleotides outside the gene matches: 16. CDR1 SGHTA and CDR2 FQGNSA come from the germline V gene. The CDR3 has 18 residues. The CDR3 spells CASSLLWPLSGREFEQYF. CDR3 in DNA: TGTGCCAGCAGCTTATTGTGGCCCCTAAGCGGGAGGGAATTCGAGCAGTACTTC.

The rearrangement joins TRBV29-1 to TRBJ1-2; 9 nucleotides match TRBD1. The germline gives CDR1 SQVTM, CDR2 ANQGSEA. The ends lost 3 bases at V and 8 bases at J; junction bases unmatched: 10. The length of the CDR3 is 14 residues. In DNA form, the CDR3 reads TGCAGCGTTGACCTACAGGGGGCACAACGAGGCTACACCTTC. This sequence encodes CSVDLQGAQRGYTF.

This sequence joins TRBV4-1 and TRBJ2-7, with 8 bases aligning to TRBD1. The CDR3 is made up of 15 amino acids. V shed 3 bases and J 2 bases; nucleotides not matched to a gene: 6. Per germline, CDR1 MGHRA and CDR2 YSYEKL. The CDR3 DNA is TGCGCCAGCAGCCAGTCATTGACAGGGGCCTACGAGCAGTACTTC. Translating it yields CASSQSLTGAYEQYF.

The chain links TRBV30 to TRBJ2-2; 10 nucleotides match TRBD2. CDR1 and CDR2 from the germline V gene are GTSNPN and SVGIG (reference sequence). V shed 2 bases and J 3 bases; nucleotides not matched to a gene: 9. The CDR3 loop spans 17 amino acids. The CDR3 nucleotides are TGTGCCTGGAGTCCGCGAAGCGGGAGGGCTGACACCGGGGAGCTGTTTTTT. Residues: CAWSPRSGRADTGELFF.

The rearrangement joins TRBV10-1 to TRBJ2-7; the D gene is possibly TRBD1 (5 bases). The germline gives CDR1 WNHNN, CDR2 SYGVQD (reference sequence). V was cut by 4 bases and J by 2 bases, with 9 bases left in between. This CDR3 is 13 amino acids long. Written as DNA, the CDR3 is TGCGCCAGCAGTGTTCAGGGCGCCTACGAGCAGTACTTC. As protein: CASSVQGAYEQYF.

Only a few counts were recorded for this clone. This chain links TRBV6-1 with TRBJ2-6; D ambiguous. Trimming removed 2 bases at V and 1 base at J, with 6 bases between. This CDR3 spans 15 amino acids. CDR1 and CDR2 (germline): MNHNS, SASEGT. The CDR3 region is CASSELTSGANVLTF. In nucleotides, the CDR3 is TGTGCCAGCAGTGAACTTACATCTGGGGCCAACGTCCTGACTTTC.

The chain couples TRBV5-5 to TRBJ1-1, with D maybe TRBD1 (6 bases). The CDR3 sequence is 13 residues long. Germline V lookup: CDR1 SGHKS, CDR2 YYEKEE (reference sequence). Trimming took off 2 bases at V and 3 bases at J, with 8 bases between the two ends. CDR3 DNA: TGTGCCAGCAGCTTAACAGGGCACACTGAAGCTTTCTTT. It encodes CASSLTGHTEAFF.

The chain uses TRBV6-5 and TRBJ1-5, with 7 positions matching TRBD1. The junction had 5 bases not matched to a gene; V was cut back by 6 bases and J by 3 bases. In germline, CDR1 is MNHEY, CDR2 SVGAGI. The CDR3 contains 14 residues. This CDR3 reads CASRSDRANQPQHF. Here the CDR3 DNA reads TGTGCCAGCAGATCCGACAGGGCCAATCAGCCCCAGCATTTT.

This clone came up once. CDR3 nucleotides: TGTGCCATCAGTGACGTCGCGGTGAACACTGAAGCTTTCTTT. Amino acids: CAISDVAVNTEAFF. The chain links TRBV10-3 to TRBJ1-1; D gene unclear. Germline CDR1 is ENHRY and CDR2 is SYGVKD. There are 14 residues in the CDR3. The germline V and J ends were trimmed by 3 bases and 0 bases, with 8 bases remaining between them.

The chain recombines TRBV6-1 with TRBJ1-6; a possible D gene is TRBD1 (6 bases). Germline V lookup: CDR1 MNHNS, CDR2 SASEGT. CDR3 length: 13 residues. Trimming took 6 bases from V and 5 from J, leaving 8 bases between them. This CDR3 reads CASRDSNNSPLHF. The CDR3 nucleotides read TGTGCCAGCAGGGACAGTAATAATTCACCCCTCCACTTT.

The chain employs TRBV2 and TRBJ2-5, with D perhaps TRBD2 (7 bases). The CDR3 length is 14 residues. CDR1 and CDR2 from the germline V gene are SNHLY and FYNNEI. V was pared by 6 bases and J by 4 bases, with 15 bases between. CDR3 DNA: TGTGCCAGCAGCGTCGGGGGGCCTTTAGAGACCCAGTACTTC. Translating gives CASSVGGPLETQYF.

The chain links TRBV28 to TRBJ2-6; D is unresolved. Trimming pared 6 bases from V and 1 base from J, leaving 7 bases between. The CDR3 consists of 14 residues. Germline CDR1 and CDR2: MDHEN and SYDVKM. DNA of the CDR3: TGTGCCAGCAGGTCCGTTTCTGGGGCCAACGTCCTGACTTTC. It encodes CASRSVSGANVLTF.

This clone has a handful of counts. The chain has TRBV4-2 and TRBJ2-2, with 11 bases lining up with TRBD2. V dropped 3 bases and J dropped 4; count of bases not matched to a gene: 7. The CDR3 runs to 17 residues. Per the germline V gene, CDR1 is LGHNA and CDR2 is YNFKEQ. This chain's CDR3 is CASSQLAGGPGTGELFF. The CDR3, as DNA: TGTGCCAGCAGCCAGTTAGCGGGGGGGCCTGGCACCGGGGAGCTGTTTTTT.

The J gene is TRBJ1-6, the V gene TRBV2, with 7 positions matching TRBD1. Unmatched junction bases numbered 7, after V lost 4 bases and J lost 1 base. CDR1 is SNHLY and CDR2 is FYNNEI in the germline V gene. This CDR3 is 17 amino acids long. The chain's CDR3 is CASSGRGLISYNSPLHF. CDR3 nucleotide sequence: TGTGCCAGCAGTGGAAGGGGGCTTATTTCCTATAATTCACCCCTCCACTTT.

The chain employs TRBV18 and TRBJ1-1; weak D call: TRBD1 (5 bases). This CDR3 is 14 amino acids long. Trimming shortened V by 4 bases and J by 1 base, and 10 bases separated the two germline ends. CDR1 and CDR2 from the germline V gene are KGHSH and LQKENI. CDR3 nucleotides: TGTGCCAGCTCACGGAGGGGCACGAACACTGAAGCTTTCTTT. Protein: CASSRRGTNTEAFF.